The 19 T cell receptor beta chains below were found in one sample sequenced in a study of CD8+CD57+ T cells in acquired aplastic anemia. TCR beta VDJ combinations and CDR3 sequences were profiled from genomic DNA. TCRdb reanalysed the reads using MiXCR and keeps one entry per CDR3 protein. Of about 190,000 distinct CDR3 sequences in the sample, around half were seen once. Selection for sequencing was limited to patients who had shown CD8+CD57+ cell expansion by flow cytometry. Sample: sorted CD4+, CD8+, or CD8+CD57+ T cells (not recorded which) from PBMCs. The source of these receptors is a human donor with aplastic anemia.

This clonotype was recorded only once. V is TRBV7-6 and J is TRBJ2-7, with TRBD2 matching 8 bases. The CDR3 consists of 15 residues. The germline gives CDR1 SGHVS, CDR2 FNYEAQ. V lost 1 base, J lost 4 bases, and 6 bases stayed unmatched. The CDR3 loop is CASSLGAGGLYEQYF. In DNA form, the CDR3 reads TGTGCCAGCAGCTTAGGGGCGGGGGGCCTTTACGAGCAGTACTTC.

Ten or more counts support this clonotype. The chain employs TRBV15 and TRBJ1-1; 10 bases align to TRBD1. V lost 4 bases, J lost 6 bases, and 5 bases stayed unmatched. Germline CDR1 LNHNV, CDR2 YYDKDF (reference sequence). The CDR3 runs to 14 residues. The CDR3 is CATSTRQGAAEAFF. The CDR3, as DNA: TGTGCCACCAGCACCAGACAGGGGGCGGCTGAAGCTTTCTTT.

J is TRBJ1-3 and V is TRBV2; TRBD1 agrees at 8 bases. The CDR3 has 14 residues. Trimming removed 6 bases from V and 6 bases from J; junction bases left unmatched: 7. Germline V gene data show CDR1 as SNHLY and CDR2 as FYNNEI. CDR3 DNA sequence: TGTGCCAGCAGCCCACGGACAGGGTCAAACACCATATATTTT. This codes for CASSPRTGSNTIYF.

This clonotype was recorded many times. The V call is TRBV9, the J call TRBJ2-7; tentative D call: TRBD1 (5 bases). The V gene's germline CDR1 is SGDLS and CDR2 YYNGEE. Trimming pared 0 bases from V and 4 bases from J, leaving 14 bases between. CDR3 size: 15 residues. The CDR3 protein is CASSVGQTEYYEQYF. In DNA, the CDR3 is TGTGCCAGCAGCGTAGGCCAGACAGAGTATTACGAGCAGTACTTC.

The V gene is TRBV6-1, the J gene TRBJ1-5, with unresolved D. This CDR3 contains 14 residues. Trimming took off 7 bases at V and 3 bases at J, with 13 bases between the two ends. Germline CDR1 is MNHNS and CDR2 is SASEGT. The CDR3 here is CASTKDGYNQPQHF. In nucleotides, the CDR3 is TGTGCCAGCACTAAGGACGGTTACAATCAGCCCCAGCATTTT.

This chain joins TRBV7-9 and TRBJ1-2, with TRBD1 matching 9 bases. The CDR3 runs to 13 residues. Losses at the gene ends were 4 bases for V and 8 bases for J; bases not matched to a gene: 5. Germline CDR1 is SEHNR and CDR2 is FQNEAQ (reference sequence). CDR3 region: CASSSGTGSGYTF. The CDR3 nucleotides read TGTGCCAGCAGCTCCGGGACAGGGTCCGGCTACACCTTC.

With respect to this clonotype: Compared with germline, one end of the junction differs, possibly owing to a read error. The chain has TRBV28 and TRBJ2-5; 7 bases line up with TRBD1. CDR3 length: 16 amino acids. Germline lookup yields CDR1 MDHEN and CDR2 SYDVKM. CDR3 nucleotide sequence: TGTGCCAGCAGTTTAAGGCGGACAGGAAAGCAAGAAACCCAGTACTTC. It translates to CASSLRRTGKQETQYF.

The gene calls are TRBV29-1 and TRBJ1-2, with D unclear. Trimming cost V 0 bases and J 5 bases, with 10 bases left between them. The CDR3 is made up of 13 amino acids. The V gene's germline CDR1 is SQVTM and CDR2 ANQGSEA. The CDR3 region has the DNA TGCAGCGTTGAAGATGTGGGAGAGTATGGCTACACCTTC. Translation: CSVEDVGEYGYTF.

Note on this clonotype: This clone may be a read error of a much larger clone one base away. In DNA form, the CDR3 reads TGCGCCAGCAGCCCAGGGACAGGGATGGGAAGCACTGAAGCTTTCTTT. Amino acid sequence: CASSPGTGMGSTEAFF. This chain joins TRBV5-1 and TRBJ1-1, with TRBD1 matching 9 bases. This CDR3 contains 16 residues. The ends lost 4 bases at V and 4 bases at J; junction bases unmatched: 11. CDR1 and CDR2 (germline): SGHRS, YFSETQ. Together with reference TRBV5-1 and TRBJ1-1, the CDR3 gives the full variable domain: KAGVTQTPRYLIKTRGQQVTLSCSPISGHRSVSWYQQTPGQGLQFLFEYFSETQRNKGNFPGRFSGRQFSNSRSEMNVSTLELGDSALYLCASSPGTGMGSTEAFFGQGTRLTVV.

The chain employs TRBV2 and TRBJ1-2, with D unresolved. This CDR3 region has 13 residues. From germline, CDR1 is SNHLY and CDR2 FYNNEI. The CDR3 loop is CAERRVGHYGYTF. CDR3 sequence (DNA): TGTGCGGAGAGGAGGGTAGGTCACTATGGCTACACCTTC.

The V gene is TRBV24-1, the J gene TRBJ2-7; TRBD1 aligns across 11 bases. The CDR3 runs to 12 residues. Germline lookup yields CDR1 KGHDR and CDR2 SFDVKD. The CDR3 loop is CAHRDRGSEQYF. The DNA for the CDR3 is TGTGCTCACCGGGACAGGGGGAGTGAGCAGTACTTC.

This clonotype has a count of ten or more. This may arise from a read error, as a much more abundant clone is one base away. The rearrangement links TRBV2 to TRBJ2-3; TRBD1 agrees at 10 bases. This CDR3 is built from 14 residues. CDR1 and CDR2 from the germline V gene are SNHLY and FYNNEI. This CDR3 reads CASSTTGGTDAQYF. CDR3 sequence (DNA): TGTGCCAGCAGTACGACAGGGGGCACAGATGCGCAGTATTTT.

This sequence joins TRBV19 and TRBJ2-3; D is unclear. With 6 bases removed from V and 8 bases from J, the gap between germline ends came to 18 bases. Germline loops: CDR1 LNHDA, CDR2 SQIVND (reference sequence). CDR3 length equals 14 residues. The CDR3 sequence: CASSLFVVGGTQYF. The CDR3 DNA follows: TGTGCCAGTAGCCTCTTCGTCGTGGGCGGTACGCAGTATTTT.

This clonotype was observed a single time. This chain links TRBV7-9 with TRBJ2-7; D is unresolved. The CDR3 is made up of 13 amino acids. V lost 5 bases and J 4 bases, leaving 12 bases between the germline ends. CDR1 is SEHNR and CDR2 is FQNEAQ in the germline V gene (reference sequence). This chain's CDR3 is CASSQSASYEQYF. The DNA for the CDR3 is TGTGCCAGCAGCCAGAGCGCTTCGTACGAGCAGTACTTC.

This clonotype was counted a few times. This sequence joins TRBV2 and TRBJ1-5, with D possibly being TRBD1 (5 bases). Germline CDR1 SNHLY, CDR2 FYNNEI. The V gene lost 3 bases and the J gene lost 4 bases, with 10 bases spanning the gap. This CDR3 spans 14 amino acids. The CDR3 bases are TGTGCCAGCAGTGATGGGACTGTGAATCAGCCCCAGCATTTT. It codes for CASSDGTVNQPQHF.

The sample holds many counts of this clonotype. The gene calls are TRBV19 and TRBJ2-7; perhaps TRBD2 as D (5 bases). V was shortened by 5 bases and J by 6 bases, with 14 bases between the two germline ends. CDR1 is LNHDA, CDR2 SQIVND, per germline (reference sequence). This CDR3 has 13 residues. The CDR3 DNA reads TGTGCCAGTAGTCCGCGCCGAGGGTTCGAGCAGTACTTC. Translating it yields CASSPRRGFEQYF.

This chain uses TRBV29-1 with TRBJ2-5; 9 bases agree with TRBD1. V lost 7 bases and J lost 4; bases outside the gene matches: 10. The CDR3 extends over 14 amino acids. Germline CDR1 and CDR2: SQVTM and ANQGSEA. The DNA of the CDR3 is TGCAGCGATATCCCGGGACAGGGATTAGAGACCCAGTACTTC. This codes for CSDIPGQGLETQYF.

This rearrangement joins TRBV2 to TRBJ2-3; D is unclear. V was trimmed by 6 bases and J by 6 bases, leaving 13 bases between them. The germline V gene encodes CDR1 SNHLY and CDR2 FYNNEI. The CDR3 spans 13 residues. CDR3 residues: CASRQGVFDTQYF. CDR3 nucleotide sequence: TGTGCCAGCAGACAAGGAGTGTTTGATACGCAGTATTTT.

The V call is TRBV2, the J call TRBJ1-1, with D hard to call. Germline V gives CDR1 SNHLY, CDR2 FYNNEI. This CDR3 has 15 residues. Trimming stripped 4 bases from V and 0 bases from J, with 12 bases between. The CDR3, as DNA: TGTGCCAGCAGTGCAGGTAGTCTCATGAACACTGAAGCTTTCTTT. Translation: CASSAGSLMNTEAFF.